Presented here are 30 T cell receptor beta chains from one specimen sequenced in a study of blood T cells in healthy people across ages. Through a sample-barcoded 5' primer and a J-beta primer mix, a second PCR was run for 7 to 11 cycles. MiXCR was run by TCRdb on the 5' RACE reads, yielding one entry per CDR3 protein. The data hold about 1.6 million distinct CDR3 sequences, with 30% to 40% observed a single time. Source material: blood. The receptors originated from a woman aged 25-40 years in good health.

The chain joins TRBV29-1 to TRBJ1-2; D might be TRBD1 (5 bases). CDR3 size: 13 residues. Germline-derived CDR1 and CDR2 are SQVTM and ANQGSEA. Trimming left V 0 bases short and J 6 bases short, with 11 bases between. This chain's CDR3 is CSVEEGPGDGYTF. The DNA of the CDR3 is TGCAGCGTTGAAGAGGGGCCGGGAGATGGCTACACCTTC.

Ten or more counts support this clonotype. The chain links TRBV20-1 to TRBJ1-2, with a weak D call TRBD1 (6 bases). Germline CDR1 and CDR2: DFQATT and SNEGSKA (reference sequence). V lost 5 bases, J lost 3 bases, and 13 bases lay in between. CDR3 length: 13 residues. CDR3 sequence reads: CSAASRGDYGYTF. CDR3 coding DNA: TGCAGTGCTGCGAGTAGGGGGGACTATGGCTACACCTTC.

V is TRBV9 and J is TRBJ1-2; D is ambiguous. Per germline, CDR1 SGDLS and CDR2 YYNGEE. The V end was cut by 8 bases, the J end by 1 base, with 12 bases between. CDR3 length: 13 amino acids. The CDR3 loop is CASSVGVNYGYTF. CDR3 in DNA: TGTGCCAGTAGTGTTGGTGTTAACTATGGCTACACCTTC.

The chain uses TRBV28 and TRBJ2-7; TRBD1 agrees at 8 bases. Germline lookup yields CDR1 MDHEN and CDR2 SYDVKM. This CDR3 spans 14 amino acids. The ends lost 7 bases at V and 3 bases at J; junction bases unmatched: 8. CDR3 sequence reads: CASNKQGVYYEQYF. The CDR3 DNA reads as TGTGCCAGCAACAAACAGGGGGTCTACTACGAGCAGTACTTC. Drawing the rest from reference TRBV28 and TRBJ2-7, the complete variable domain is DVKVTQSSRYLVKRTGEKVFLECVQDMDHENMFWYRQDPGLGLRLIYFSYDVKMKEKGDIPEGYSVSREKKERFSLILESASTNQTSMYLCASNKQGVYYEQYFGPGTRLTVT.

This clonotype was observed a handful of times. The chain recombines TRBV4-1 with TRBJ1-1, with D tentatively TRBD1 (5 bases). V gave up 1 base and J gave up 4 bases, with 25 bases separating them. This CDR3 is 19 amino acids long. The germline CDR1 and CDR2 sequences are MGHRA and YSYEKL. CDR3 bases: TGCGCCAGCAGCCAAGGGGTCTGGCAGGGCTCCTCTTCTTCCACTGAAGCTTTCTTT. The encoded protein is CASSQGVWQGSSSSTEAFF.

The rearrangement joins TRBV6-5 to TRBJ2-2; a possible D gene is TRBD2 (5 bases). The CDR3 loop spans 14 amino acids. In germline, CDR1 is MNHEY, CDR2 SVGAGI. The CDR3 DNA is TGTGCAACCGGGAAAAGCGCGAACACCGGGGAGCTGTTTTTT. Amino acids: CATGKSANTGELFF.

The chain carries TRBV20-1 and TRBJ2-2; TRBD1 aligns across 11 bases. The CDR3 totals 13 residues. Germline CDR1 is DFQATT and CDR2 is SNEGSKA (reference sequence). V lost 6 bases, J lost 4 bases, and 1 base stayed unmatched. The chain's CDR3 is CSADRGRTGELFF. CDR3 nucleotide sequence: TGCAGTGCGGACAGGGGGCGCACCGGGGAGCTGTTTTTT.

The genes are TRBV5-1 and TRBJ2-4; maybe TRBD1 (6 bases). The DNA end favors TRBJ2-7, so the J call may be wrong. CDR3 length: 15 residues. CDR1 is SGHRS, CDR2 YFSETQ, per germline. The CDR3 DNA reads as TGCGCCAGCAGCTTGCCTAGGGGGAGCTTCTACGAGCAGTACTTC. Its protein product is CASSLPRGSFYEQYF.

The V and J genes are TRBV27 and TRBJ1-6; D gene unclear. Germline CDR1 MNHEY, CDR2 SMNVEV (reference sequence). This CDR3 has 13 residues. V lost 6 bases to trimming and J lost 11 bases, with 14 bases between them. CDR3 amino acids: CASSPGPRAPLHF. The DNA for the CDR3 is TGTGCCAGCAGCCCCGGTCCCCGCGCACCCCTCCACTTT.

In this sample, this clonotype turned up a few times. This chain joins TRBV4-1 and TRBJ2-5; 9 positions match TRBD1. J lost 2 bases, V lost 0 bases, and 7 bases had no gene match. The CDR3 is 17 residues long. Germline assignment: CDR1 MGHRA and CDR2 YSYEKL. This CDR3 reads CASSQDYVGTGQETQYF. The CDR3 bases are TGCGCCAGCAGCCAAGATTACGTCGGGACAGGGCAAGAGACCCAGTACTTC.

V usage is TRBV15 and J usage is TRBJ2-3, with D perhaps matching TRBD1 (5 bases). The CDR3 covers 13 residues. The germline CDR1 and CDR2 sequences are LNHNV and YYDKDF (reference sequence). V was clipped by 5 bases and J by 11 bases, with 17 bases between them. The DNA of the CDR3 is TGTGCCACCAGCCTTGACAGTCCCCATGGGCAGTATTTT. It encodes CATSLDSPHGQYF. The whole variable domain, filled in from reference TRBV15 and TRBJ2-3, reads DAMVIQNPRYQVTQFGKPVTLSCSQTLNHNVMYWYQQKSSQAPKLLFHYYDKDFNNEADTPDNFQSRRPNTSFCFLDIRSPGLGDTAMYLCATSLDSPHGQYFGPGTRLTVL.

This chain connects TRBV5-4 to TRBJ2-1; TRBD2 matches 15 bases. Germline trimming cut 3 bases from V and 12 bases from J; bases unmatched to any gene: 7. CDR1 is SGHNT, CDR2 YYREEE, per germline (reference sequence). This CDR3 has 15 amino acids. This chain's CDR3 is CASSYPGLAGGRQFF. CDR3 nucleotide sequence: TGTGCCAGCAGCTATCCGGGACTAGCGGGAGGTAGGCAGTTCTTC.

The chain joins TRBV2 to TRBJ2-7, with a tentative D call TRBD2 (6 bases). Germline values: CDR1 SNHLY, CDR2 FYNNEI. This CDR3 is 14 amino acids long. V was shortened by 6 bases and J by 0 bases, with 12 bases between the two germline ends. The CDR3 sequence is CASSQTRDSYEQYF. In nucleotides, the CDR3 is TGTGCCAGCAGCCAGACTAGAGACTCCTACGAGCAGTACTTC.

V usage is TRBV6-6 and J usage is TRBJ2-7; 7 bases line up with TRBD2. Trimming removed 6 bases from V and 4 bases from J; junction bases left unmatched: 9. Germline CDR1 and CDR2: MNHNY and SVGAGI (reference sequence). The CDR3 length is 14 residues. In nucleotides, the CDR3 is TGTGCCAGCAGGTACGGGGAGGGCCGATACGAGCAGTACTTC. Its protein is CASRYGEGRYEQYF.

The sample holds many counts of this clonotype. The chain carries TRBV7-9 and TRBJ2-1; 15 bases are shared with TRBD2. With 4 bases clipped from V and 10 bases from J, the junction kept 5 bases outside the gene matches. Looked up from germline, CDR1 is SEHNR and CDR2 is FQNEAQ (reference sequence). The CDR3 spans 15 residues. The DNA for the CDR3 is TGTGCCAGCAGCTCGGGACTAGCGGGAGGTAGAGAGCAGTTCTTC. Its protein is CASSSGLAGGREQFF.

This clonotype was seen more than once but under ten times. No DNA is shown, since the ends of the CDR3 on it are uncertain; the CDR3 is the one TCRdb lists. V usage is TRBV21-1 and J usage is TRBJ2-3; the D call TRBD2 from the table was never checked on the DNA. TRBV21-1 has pseudogene status. Termini included, the CDR3 measures 19 amino acids. The chain's CDR3 is CASSKVAGGTSGNTDTQYF.

A remark on this clonotype: This may come from a read error, since a much larger clone is one base off. J is TRBJ2-5 and V is TRBV20-1; unclear D gene. This CDR3 comprises 12 residues. Germline CDR1 reads DFQATT; CDR2 reads SNEGSKA (reference sequence). CDR3 protein: CSAGDGPETQYF. CDR3 nucleotide sequence: TGCAGTGCTGGAGATGGGCCCGAGACCCAGTACTTC.

In DNA form, the CDR3 reads TGCAGTGCTACTCCCGGGCTTAACTATGGCTACACCTTC. Residues: CSATPGLNYGYTF. The genes are TRBV20-1 and TRBJ1-2, with D hard to call. Germline CDR1 DFQATT, CDR2 SNEGSKA (reference sequence). CDR3 length: 13 residues. Trimming stripped 4 bases from V and 1 base from J, with 10 bases between.

This clonotype was seen more than once but under ten times. The genes are TRBV15 and TRBJ2-1; TRBD2 matches at 8 bases. CDR3 size: 17 residues. Germline assignment: CDR1 LNHNV and CDR2 YYDKDF (reference sequence). With 0 bases clipped from V and 9 bases from J, the junction kept 13 bases outside the gene matches. This chain's CDR3 is CATSRDLWASGQGEQFF. In DNA, the CDR3 is TGTGCCACCAGCAGAGATCTTTGGGCTAGCGGGCAGGGTGAGCAGTTCTTC.

The chain joins TRBV20-1 to TRBJ2-7; 7 bases agree with TRBD1. Germline-derived CDR1 and CDR2 are DFQATT and SNEGSKA (reference sequence). The CDR3 covers 13 residues. The trim removed 6 bases at V and 3 bases at J, leaving 8 bases unmatched. The CDR3 bases are TGCAGTGCAACTGACAGGGTGGGCTACGAGCAGTACTTC. The encoded protein is CSATDRVGYEQYF.

This clonotype was seen at least ten times. The chain recombines TRBV10-3 with TRBJ2-7; D call uncertain. Trimming pared 4 bases from V and 0 bases from J, leaving 7 bases between. CDR1 is ENHRY, CDR2 SYGVKD, per germline. The CDR3 loop spans 13 amino acids. This CDR3 reads CAISAPDSYEQYF. The CDR3 DNA reads TGTGCCATCAGTGCCCCAGACTCCTACGAGCAGTACTTC.

This chain joins TRBV6-1 and TRBJ2-1; D call uncertain. Trimming stripped 10 bases from V and 1 base from J, with 11 bases between. The length of the CDR3 is 13 residues. Germline assignment: CDR1 MNHNS and CDR2 SASEGT. The CDR3 sequence is CATFRLSYNEQFF. CDR3 DNA: TGTGCCACCTTTCGGCTGTCCTACAATGAGCAGTTCTTC.

This rearrangement joins TRBV12-3 or TRBV12-4 to TRBJ1-6; no definite D call. Trimming left V 6 bases short and J 13 bases short, with 13 bases between. The CDR3 totals 12 residues. CDR3 in DNA: TGTGCCAGCAGAGAGGATAATAGGCCCCTCCACTTT. Its protein is CASREDNRPLHF.

There are a few counts of this clonotype. The CDR3 DNA follows: TGTGCCAGCAGTCGCCGGACAGGGGGCTACGGCTACACCTTC. Its translation: CASSRRTGGYGYTF. V is TRBV27 and J is TRBJ1-2; 11 nucleotides agree with TRBD1. The V gene end was trimmed by 5 bases and the J gene end by 8 bases; junction bases not matched to a gene: 7. CDR1 is MNHEY and CDR2 is SMNVEV in the germline V gene (reference sequence). The CDR3 loop spans 14 amino acids.

CDR3 sequence: CASSPWDHNEQFF. The CDR3 nucleotides are TGCGCCAGCAGCCCCTGGGACCACAATGAGCAGTTCTTC. The genes are TRBV5-1 and TRBJ2-1; D is possibly TRBD1 or TRBD2 (5 bases each). CDR1 and CDR2 (germline): SGHRS, YFSETQ. V was pared by 4 bases and J by 5 bases, with 10 bases between. This CDR3 spans 13 amino acids.

This rearrangement joins TRBV18 to TRBJ1-2; 7 bases are shared with TRBD1. Per germline, CDR1 KGHSH and CDR2 LQKENI. With V trimmed by 3 bases and J by 8 bases, 6 bases remained unmatched. CDR3 length: 13 residues. CDR3 bases: TGTGCCAGCTCACCGCAGGGGGGACCGGGCTACACCTTC. Encoded protein: CASSPQGGPGYTF.

In this sample, this clonotype turned up a few times. The V and J genes are TRBV9 and TRBJ2-7; TRBD1 aligns across 8 bases. V shed 3 bases, J shed 4 bases, and the junction held 9 bases outside the gene matches. This CDR3 region has 15 residues. CDR1 is SGDLS, CDR2 YYNGEE, per germline. CDR3 protein: CASSAYDRGAYEQYF. CDR3 DNA: TGTGCCAGCAGCGCCTATGACAGGGGAGCGTACGAGCAGTACTTC.

V and J are TRBV29-1 and TRBJ2-5, with D perhaps matching TRBD1 or TRBD2 (6 bases each). Per the germline V gene, CDR1 is SQVTM and CDR2 is ANQGSEA. V dropped 1 base and J dropped 3 bases, with 21 bases sitting between them. This CDR3 comprises 17 residues. CDR3 residues: CSVEGTGGRAKKETQYF. In nucleotides, the CDR3 is TGCAGCGTTGAAGGCACCGGGGGCAGGGCGAAAAAAGAGACCCAGTACTTC.

This sequence joins TRBV11-2 and TRBJ2-5; 7 bases agree with TRBD1. V lost 5 bases to trimming and J lost 5 bases; unmatched junction nucleotides: 11. The CDR3 is 15 amino acids. The germline gives CDR1 SGHAT, CDR2 FQNNGV. CDR3: CASSVTRGRGETQYF. CDR3 sequence (DNA): TGTGCCAGCAGCGTCACAAGGGGCAGGGGGGAGACCCAGTACTTC.

Regarding this clonotype: This likely comes from a read error, as the CDR3 has no conserved phenylalanine or tryptophan at its end. This chain links TRBV4-1 with TRBJ2-7; no clear D gene. Trimming took off 2 bases at V and 6 bases at J, with 8 bases between the two ends. Germline CDR1 reads MGHRA; CDR2 reads YSYEKL. The CDR3 is made up of 12 amino acids. The CDR3 is CASSQLGGEQYL. CDR3 coding DNA: TGCGCCAGCAGCCAACTAGGCGGCGAGCAGTACTTG.